This T cell receptor (beta chain) was identified during a study of vaccination and CD4 T cells after COVID-19. Background on the study: Post-vaccine sampling followed dose two by a median 72 days (range 14 to 241). Study-level findings and limits: Median SARS-CoV-2-reactive clonotype numbers went up from approximately 21 to 38, but not significantly.

Sample treatment: approximately 9-day PBMC culture with coronavirus spike peptide pools or control peptides (ViraFEST assay). CDR3 length: 15 amino acids. From germline, CDR1 is MNHNS and CDR2 SASEGT. To note about this clonotype: Antigen specificity is unknown. With a much larger clone just one base away, this may be a read error.

Cultured CD4+ T-cell DNA underwent Oncomine TCR Beta short-read sequencing. TCRdb ran MiXCR on the PCR reads and lists one entry per CDR3 protein. The profile shows some 18,000 distinct CDR3 sequences, roughly 27% of them singletons. The source of this sequence is a human donor with COVID-19. The chain uses TRBV6-1 and TRBJ1-6, with 7 bases aligning to TRBD1. The sequencing input was cultured CD4+ T cells from blood. The DNA for the CDR3 is TGTGCCAGTTTGACAGGGATGTCCTATAATTCATCCCTCCACTTT. Residues: CASLTGMSYNSSLHF.